Below are 2 T cell receptor beta chains sequenced from a single sample in a study of identical twins. TCRdb reprocessed the 5' RACE reads via MiXCR and lists one record per CDR3 protein. The sample has about 240,000 distinct CDR3 sequences, approximately 10% seen once. The sequenced material came from memory T cells sorted from blood. These receptors originate from a man aged 50 or older in good health.

This clonotype occurred a few times. This chain connects TRBV18 to TRBJ2-2, with no clear D. CDR1 and CDR2 (germline): KGHSH, LQKENI. This CDR3 contains 16 residues. Trimming shortened V by 2 bases and J by 3 bases, and 13 bases separated the two germline ends. DNA of the CDR3: TGTGCCAGCTCACCATTACCAGGTCCTCACACCGGGGAGCTGTTTTTT. This translates into CASSPLPGPHTGELFF.

This clonotype was detected ten times or more. This chain joins TRBV5-1 and TRBJ2-1; D ambiguous. Germline values: CDR1 SGHRS, CDR2 YFSETQ. The CDR3 is made up of 13 amino acids. The V gene lost 4 bases and the J gene lost 2 bases, with 7 bases spanning the gap. Here the CDR3 reads CASSPTAYNEQFF. The DNA for the CDR3 is TGCGCCAGCAGCCCCACCGCCTACAATGAGCAGTTCTTC.